Shown below are 27 T cell receptor beta chains from a single sample sequenced in a study of post-analysis software for immune sequencing data. Overall study findings and caveats: When patients were compared with controls, about 5 TRBV segments were more frequent, TRBV5-6, TRBV5-1 and TRBV20-1 among them.

Unique molecular identifiers had been added to the TCR beta cDNA libraries. TCRdb re-derived calls from the PCR reads in MiXCR, one entry per CDR3 protein. The sample has about 500,000 distinct CDR3 sequences; around 40% are singletons. These receptors lack a known antigen. Sequencing was done on a sample of blood. Receptors originate from a girl between 10 and 17 years old with multiple sclerosis.

This sequence joins TRBV24-1 and TRBJ1-2, with TRBD1 matching 7 bases. Per germline, CDR1 KGHDR and CDR2 SFDVKD. This CDR3 is 12 amino acids long. V shed 4 bases, J shed 9 bases, and the junction held 4 bases outside the gene matches. The CDR3 region is CATSETGKSYTF. For the CDR3, the DNA is TGTGCCACCAGTGAGACAGGGAAGAGCTACACCTTC.

On this clonotype itself: An end of the junction does not agree with germline; a read error may underlie this. This sequence joins TRBV10-3 and TRBJ2-1; 8 bases line up with TRBD1. The CDR3 runs 15 residues. CDR1 is ENHRY and CDR2 is SYGVKD in the germline V gene. The CDR3 DNA reads as TGTGCCATCAGGGCGGCAGGGGGCGGTGACAATGGGCAGTTCTTC. This translates into CAIRAAGGGDNGQFF.

This rearrangement joins TRBV7-2 to TRBJ2-3; 7 positions agree with TRBD2. V lost 4 bases to trimming and J lost 0 bases; unmatched junction nucleotides: 4. The CDR3 is made up of 15 amino acids. Germline values: CDR1 SGHTA, CDR2 FQGNSA. The CDR3 is CASSWGGLSTDTQYF. CDR3 DNA sequence: TGTGCCAGCAGCTGGGGGGGTTTGAGCACAGATACGCAGTATTTT.

On this clonotype: The junction and the germline gene differ at one end; a read error may be behind it. CDR3 sequence: CASTLDRAPDTQYF. The CDR3 DNA follows: TGTGCCAGCACCTTAGACAGGGCCCCAGATACGCAGTATTTT. The rearrangement uses TRBV11-1 and TRBJ2-3; TRBD1 matches at 7 bases. CDR1 SGHAT and CDR2 FQDESV come from the germline V gene (reference sequence). The CDR3 totals 14 residues.

This clonotype was picked up a small number of times. The CDR3: CSVEEQGVGEQFF. The CDR3 region has the DNA TGCAGCGTTGAAGAACAGGGTGTCGGTGAGCAGTTCTTC. The chain joins TRBV29-1 to TRBJ2-1, with a tentative D call TRBD1 (6 bases). Germline CDR1 and CDR2: SQVTM and ANQGSEA. Trimming took off 0 bases at V and 9 bases at J, with 12 bases between the two ends. The CDR3 extends over 13 amino acids.

This clonotype was counted only a few times. CDR3 sequence reads: CASSEVGTYYEQYF. The CDR3 coding sequence is TGTGCCAGCAGTGAAGTTGGGACTTACTACGAGCAGTACTTC. The gene calls are TRBV2 and TRBJ2-7, with D perhaps TRBD2 (6 bases). The CDR3 length is 14 residues. Trimming left V 1 base short and J 3 bases short, with 10 bases between. Germline CDR1 and CDR2: SNHLY and FYNNEI.

This clonotype was seen a few times. This rearrangement joins TRBV7-9 to TRBJ2-7, with TRBD2 matching 9 bases. CDR1 is SEHNR, CDR2 FQNEAQ, per germline (reference sequence). J gave up 1 base and V 3 bases, and 13 bases lay outside the gene matches. This CDR3 is 18 amino acids long. This chain's CDR3 is CASSFSYSGTSYSYEQYF. The CDR3 DNA sequence: TGTGCCAGCAGCTTTTCCTATTCCGGGACTAGCTATTCCTACGAGCAGTACTTC.

This chain joins TRBV5-1 and TRBJ2-1; D may be TRBD2 (6 bases). The CDR3 sequence is 13 residues long. Between the trimmed V and J ends, which lost 0 bases and 8 bases, there was a span of 9 bases. CDR1 is SGHRS and CDR2 is YFSETQ in the germline V gene. This CDR3 is CASSLEEGYEQFF. CDR3 nucleotides: TGCGCCAGCAGCTTGGAGGAGGGTTATGAGCAGTTCTTC.

V is TRBV27 and J is TRBJ1-6; possibly TRBD1 for D (5 bases). The CDR3 length is 15 residues. Germline CDR1 and CDR2: MNHEY and SMNVEV (reference sequence). Trimming removed 5 bases at V and 11 bases at J, with 19 bases between. In DNA form, the CDR3 reads TGTGCCAGCAGTCCCGGGGGATCCACCCCTACACCCCTCCACTTT. It specifies CASSPGGSTPTPLHF.

The sample holds a few counts of this clonotype. The V call is TRBV28, the J call TRBJ2-7; tentatively, D is TRBD1 or TRBD2 (5 bases each). CDR3 length: 14 amino acids. V lost 6 bases and J 4 bases, leaving 16 bases between the germline ends. CDR1 and CDR2 (germline): MDHEN, SYDVKM. CDR3 residues: CASRTDSGRYEQYF. The CDR3 bases are TGTGCCAGCAGGACTGACTCGGGGCGATACGAGCAGTACTTC.

The genes are TRBV28 and TRBJ2-5; the match to TRBD1 covers 9 bases. Germline CDR1 reads MDHEN; CDR2 reads SYDVKM. The CDR3 has 14 residues. After removal of 3 bases from V and 7 bases from J, the junction contained 6 bases not matched to a gene. CDR3 sequence reads: CASSLGTGLSTQYF. CDR3 sequence (DNA): TGTGCCAGCAGTTTGGGGACAGGGTTATCGACCCAGTACTTC.

V and J are TRBV28 and TRBJ1-2, with D possibly matching TRBD1 (6 bases). The CDR3 has 15 residues. Germline CDR1 reads MDHEN; CDR2 reads SYDVKM. V was trimmed by 2 bases and J by 6 bases, leaving 16 bases between them. The CDR3: CASSLGITGRDGYTF. The CDR3 region has the DNA TGTGCCAGCAGTTTAGGGATAACAGGGAGAGATGGCTACACCTTC.

The chain is built from TRBV6-6 and TRBJ2-1; D is possibly TRBD2 (6 bases). V was trimmed by 2 bases and J by 7 bases, leaving 12 bases between them. The CDR3 loop spans 14 amino acids. CDR1 is MNHNY, CDR2 SVGAGI, per germline (reference sequence). Written as DNA, the CDR3 is TGTGCCAGCAGTTACCTAGCGAGTACGAATGAGCAGTTCTTC. Amino acids: CASSYLASTNEQFF.

The V call is TRBV6-5, the J call TRBJ2-1; 7 nucleotides match TRBD1. Germline V lookup: CDR1 MNHEY, CDR2 SVGAGI. The junction had 10 bases not matched to a gene; V was cut back by 2 bases and J by 0 bases. CDR3 size: 18 residues. CDR3 in amino acids: CASSYQSRGPSSYNEQFF. CDR3 DNA sequence: TGTGCCAGCAGTTACCAGAGTAGGGGGCCTAGCTCCTACAATGAGCAGTTCTTC.

This clonotype was detected a few times. This chain links TRBV29-1 with TRBJ1-1, with D uncertain. V was cut by 1 base and J by 1 base, with 7 bases left in between. The CDR3 is 13 residues long. Looked up from germline, CDR1 is SQVTM and CDR2 is ANQGSEA. The CDR3 DNA sequence: TGCAGCGTTGAAGTCCTTACGAACACTGAAGCTTTCTTT. Protein: CSVEVLTNTEAFF.

This clonotype was counted a single time. CDR3: CASSQVASANYEQYF. In nucleotides, the CDR3 is TGCGCCAGCAGCCAGGTGGCATCCGCTAACTACGAGCAGTACTTC. The gene calls are TRBV5-1 and TRBJ2-7; D remains ambiguous. With 4 bases removed from V and 3 bases from J, the gap between germline ends came to 17 bases. This CDR3 comprises 15 residues. The V gene's germline CDR1 is SGHRS and CDR2 YFSETQ.

J is TRBJ2-1 and V is TRBV20-1; 10 bases map to TRBD2. V was pared by 5 bases and J by 6 bases, with 10 bases of the junction left unmatched. Germline V gene sequence: CDR1 DFQATT, CDR2 SNEGSKA (reference sequence). This CDR3 contains 15 residues. The CDR3 here is CSAPGLAGDGNEQFF. The DNA of the CDR3 is TGCAGTGCTCCCGGGCTAGCGGGAGACGGCAATGAGCAGTTCTTC.

The V and J genes are TRBV6-6 and TRBJ2-5, with 10 bases fitting TRBD2. From germline, CDR1 is MNHNY and CDR2 SVGAGI (reference sequence). Unmatched junction bases numbered 11, after V lost 5 bases and J lost 11 bases. The CDR3 sequence is 14 residues long. The CDR3 loop reads CASSTSGTWNEQYF. The CDR3 DNA reads as TGTGCCAGCAGTACTAGCGGGACGTGGAATGAGCAGTACTTC.

The chain joins TRBV24-1 to TRBJ2-7; possibly TRBD2 for D (6 bases). The better agreement between TRBJ2-5 and the DNA end casts doubt on the J call. Germline assignment: CDR1 KGHDR and CDR2 SFDVKD. This CDR3 has 14 residues. The CDR3 loop reads CATSETSSGETQYF. CDR3 nucleotide sequence: TGTGCCACCAGTGAAACTAGCTCGGGAGAGACCCAGTACTTC.

The chain is built from TRBV4-1 and TRBJ2-7; 7 bases fit TRBD2. Germline trimming cut 1 base from V and 3 bases from J; bases unmatched to any gene: 18. From germline, CDR1 is MGHRA and CDR2 YSYEKL. The length of the CDR3 is 19 residues. The CDR3 loop reads CASSQVVGEGRLSYYEQYF. The CDR3 nucleotides read TGCGCCAGCAGCCAAGTTGTAGGGGAGGGCCGGCTCAGCTACTACGAGCAGTACTTC.

The rearrangement links TRBV3-1 to TRBJ1-5; D uncertain. The CDR3 has 13 amino acids. Germline-derived CDR1 and CDR2 are LGHDT and YNNKEL (reference sequence). V shed 3 bases and J shed 0 bases, with 3 bases lying between them. This CDR3 reads CASSHISNQPQHF. In DNA, the CDR3 is TGTGCCAGCAGCCATATTAGCAATCAGCCCCAGCATTTT.

The genes are TRBV5-1 and TRBJ2-3; D uncertain. Germline values: CDR1 SGHRS, CDR2 YFSETQ. The germline V and J ends were trimmed by 0 bases and 2 bases, with 10 bases remaining between them. CDR3 length: 15 residues. CDR3 protein: CASSLGTANTDTQYF. CDR3 nucleotide sequence: TGCGCCAGCAGCTTGGGCACAGCGAACACAGATACGCAGTATTTT.

J is TRBJ2-1 and V is TRBV27; 13 nucleotides align to TRBD2. This CDR3 comprises 16 residues. V lost 2 bases and J lost 5; bases outside the gene matches: 3. Germline values: CDR1 MNHEY, CDR2 SMNVEV (reference sequence). The CDR3 nucleotides are TGTGCCAGCAGTTTAACTAGCGGGAGGGTGGACAATGAGCAGTTCTTC. As protein: CASSLTSGRVDNEQFF.

V and J are TRBV10-3 and TRBJ1-5; no reliable D call. Trimming removed 3 bases from V and 3 bases from J, with 9 bases in between. The CDR3 sequence is 14 residues long. Germline CDR1 reads ENHRY; CDR2 reads SYGVKD. The CDR3 nucleotides read TGTGCCATCAGTGACGAGGGTCTCAATCAGCCCCAGCATTTT. Translation: CAISDEGLNQPQHF.

This clonotype appeared a few times. The chain couples TRBV7-3 to TRBJ2-1; 8 bases are shared with TRBD1. Germline trimming cut 5 bases from V and 1 base from J; bases unmatched to any gene: 7. The CDR3 totals 16 residues. The germline V gene has CDR1 SGHTA and CDR2 FQGTGA. CDR3 DNA sequence: TGTGCCAGCAGCGGGGACAGGCCCAGTTCCTACAATGAGCAGTTCTTC. Encoded protein: CASSGDRPSSYNEQFF.

The rearrangement uses TRBV7-9 and TRBJ2-5; D call uncertain. The J call is uncertain, as TRBJ2-7 better fits the DNA end. The germline V gene has CDR1 SEHNR and CDR2 FQNEAQ (reference sequence). This CDR3 spans 17 amino acids. The CDR3 sequence: CASSVTWADRMGYEQYF. Here the CDR3 DNA reads TGTGCCAGCAGCGTCACCTGGGCGGATAGGATGGGTTACGAGCAGTACTTC.

J is TRBJ1-2 and V is TRBV27; D not resolved. This CDR3 has 13 residues. Germline CDR1 MNHEY, CDR2 SMNVEV (reference sequence). Trimming pared 5 bases from V and 4 bases from J, leaving 11 bases between. CDR3 in amino acids: CASSLTRSYGYTF. The CDR3 nucleotides read TGTGCCAGCAGTCTCACCAGAAGCTATGGCTACACCTTC.